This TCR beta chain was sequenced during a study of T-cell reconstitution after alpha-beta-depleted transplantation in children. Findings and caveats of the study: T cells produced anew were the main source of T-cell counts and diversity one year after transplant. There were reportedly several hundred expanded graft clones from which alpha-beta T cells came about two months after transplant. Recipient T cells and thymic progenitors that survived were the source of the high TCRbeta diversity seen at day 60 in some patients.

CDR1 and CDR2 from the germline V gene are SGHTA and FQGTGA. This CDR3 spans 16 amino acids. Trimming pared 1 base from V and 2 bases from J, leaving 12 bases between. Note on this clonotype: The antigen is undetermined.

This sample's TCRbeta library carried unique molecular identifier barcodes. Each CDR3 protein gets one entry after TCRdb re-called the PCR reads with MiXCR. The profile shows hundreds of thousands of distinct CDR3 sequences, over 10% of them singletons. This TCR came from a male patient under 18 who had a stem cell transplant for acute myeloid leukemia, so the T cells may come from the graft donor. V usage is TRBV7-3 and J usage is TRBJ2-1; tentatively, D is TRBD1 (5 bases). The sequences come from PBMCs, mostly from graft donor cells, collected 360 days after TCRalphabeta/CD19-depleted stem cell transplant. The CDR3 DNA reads TGTGCCAGCAGCTTAAAGGGGAAAGGAGCCTACAATGAGCAGTTCTTC. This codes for CASSLKGKGAYNEQFF.